Reported below is one T cell receptor (beta chain). As yet, its antigen is unknown. The sample is drawn from a study of cytomegalovirus exposure and HLA in healthy donors. Study-wide findings and caveats: Later on, a genetic analysis was performed. It linked a missense variant in DCLRE1C with V- and J-gene trimming of TCR beta. Most subjects had HLA-A and HLA-B alleles reportedly predicted accurately by TCR beta sequences.

CDR1 and CDR2 from the germline V gene are WNHNN and SYGVQD (reference sequence). The germline V and J ends were trimmed by 6 bases and 0 bases, with 11 bases remaining between them. The CDR3 sequence is 15 residues long. 60 Vbeta and 13 Jbeta primers were used in PCR. Clones were read by immunoSEQ multiplex PCR, and TCRdb kept only the in-frame ones, dropping some. This repertoire shows 95,000 to 150,000 clones, around 66% found once; its top ten account for about 1.6%. This clonotype was sampled from a young man in good health and CMV-seronegative. The V and J genes are TRBV10-1 and TRBJ1-4, with D unclear. Sequencing was done on a sample of PBMCs. The CDR3 reads CASSETRATNEKLFF. CDR3 DNA sequence: TGCGCCAGCAGCGAGACACGGGCAACTAATGAAAAACTGTTTTTT.